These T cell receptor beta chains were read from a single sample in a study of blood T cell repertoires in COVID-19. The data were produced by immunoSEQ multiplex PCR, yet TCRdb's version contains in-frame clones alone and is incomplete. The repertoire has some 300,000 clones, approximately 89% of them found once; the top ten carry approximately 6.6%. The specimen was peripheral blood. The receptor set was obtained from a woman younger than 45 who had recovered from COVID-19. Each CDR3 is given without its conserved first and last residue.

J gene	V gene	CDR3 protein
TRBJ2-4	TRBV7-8	ASSFGGDLNIQY
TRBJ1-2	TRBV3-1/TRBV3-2	ASSQETGDSRHYGYT
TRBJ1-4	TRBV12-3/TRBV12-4	ASSSGTGLKLF
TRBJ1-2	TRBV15	ATSGTFTDTANYGYT
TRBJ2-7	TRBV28	ASSLSGDGSEQY
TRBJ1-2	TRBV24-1	ATSDPRTEFYGYT
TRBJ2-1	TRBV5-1	ASSVRPASGGYNEQF
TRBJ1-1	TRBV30	AWGRGANTEAF
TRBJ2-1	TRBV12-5	ASGLGHYGEQF
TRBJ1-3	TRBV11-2	ASTSRVAGNTIY
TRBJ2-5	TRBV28	ASSSFPGLQRKTQY
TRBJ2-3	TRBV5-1	ASSLTRGGRADTQY
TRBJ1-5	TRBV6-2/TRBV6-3	ASSYSRQVRPQQPQH
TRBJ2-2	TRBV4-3	ASSQTSQFAGELF
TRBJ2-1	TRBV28	ASSSPGTGVNEQF
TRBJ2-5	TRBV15	ATSRGRTGGLETQY
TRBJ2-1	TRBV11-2	ASSFSGGGNNEQF
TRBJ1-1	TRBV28	ASSLKYFTAF
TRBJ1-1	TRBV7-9	ASSLGQGAGSDTEAF
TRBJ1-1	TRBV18	ASSPYEADTEAF
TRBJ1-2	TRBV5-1	ASSLEGQGEGYT
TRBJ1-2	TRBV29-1	SGKYRGGYT
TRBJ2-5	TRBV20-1	SACQGETQY
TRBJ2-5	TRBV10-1	AARYGAGTQETQY
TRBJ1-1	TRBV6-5	AGWRQGDTEAF
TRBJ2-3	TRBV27	ASTRQGGTDTQY
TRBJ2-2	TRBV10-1	ASTERGGELF
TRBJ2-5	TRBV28	ASSGPGGEETQY
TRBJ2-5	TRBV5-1	ASSGTGASAETQY
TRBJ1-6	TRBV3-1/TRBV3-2	ASSQVGTGTWPLH
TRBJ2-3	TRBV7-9	ASSLVVGRGSTDTQY
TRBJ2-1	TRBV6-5	ASSSLAGGPDEQF
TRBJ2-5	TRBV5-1	ASTSRRGEETQY
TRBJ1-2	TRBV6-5	ASRLTGGYGYT
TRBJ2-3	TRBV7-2	ASTLGMTDTQY
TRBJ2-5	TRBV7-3	ASSLMGGAETQY
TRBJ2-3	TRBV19	ASRNRQVDTQY
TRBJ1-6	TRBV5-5	ASSLAYVIYNSPLH
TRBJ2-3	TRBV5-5	ASSLNRADFGTDTQY
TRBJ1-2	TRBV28	ASSSDSLRGYT
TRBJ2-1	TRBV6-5	ASSYAEPGDNEQF
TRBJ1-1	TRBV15	ATSRVAGADTEAF
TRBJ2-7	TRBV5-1	ASSLAAARGGYEQY
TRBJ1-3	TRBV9	ASSVTANGNTIY
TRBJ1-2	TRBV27	ASRDRENYGYT
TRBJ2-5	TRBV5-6	ASSGRQETQY
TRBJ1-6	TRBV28	ASSLWKGQGAGSPLH
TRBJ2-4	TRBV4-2	ASSQGRTTDIQY
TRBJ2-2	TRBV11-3	ASSRQGHNTGELF
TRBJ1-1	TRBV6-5	ASSLTGNTEAF